The 24 T cell receptor beta chains below were found in one sample sequenced in a study of blood T cells in healthy people across ages. Next came a second PCR, run for about 6 to 12 cycles, which used a sample-barcoded 5' primer along with a J-beta primer mix. TCRdb independently ran MiXCR on the 5' RACE reads; one entry per CDR3 protein. The table shows over a million distinct CDR3 sequences, with 45% to 70% occurring only once. Sequenced material: blood. Every receptor here comes from a man aged 18 to 29 in good health.

A few counts support this clonotype. CDR3 sequence: CASFAFNEKLFF. Here the CDR3 DNA reads TGTGCCAGTTTTGCGTTTAATGAAAAACTGTTTTTT. The chain recombines TRBV6-6 with TRBJ1-4; D is uncertain. V was clipped by 9 bases and J by 4 bases, with 9 bases between them. The germline CDR1 and CDR2 sequences are MNHNY and SVGAGI (reference sequence). This CDR3 is 12 amino acids long.

The sample holds one count of this clonotype. At one boundary the junction diverges from the germline segment, which might be a read error. The chain combines TRBV10-2 with TRBJ1-1; D is perhaps TRBD1 (5 bases). CDR3 length equals 16 residues. The germline gives CDR1 WSHSY, CDR2 SAAADI. The CDR3 protein is CTSSESGGDRNTEAFF. DNA of the CDR3: TGCACCAGCAGTGAGTCAGGTGGAGACAGGAACACTGAAGCTTTCTTT.

The J gene is TRBJ2-1, the V gene TRBV29-1; 13 nucleotides align to TRBD2. The germline gives CDR1 SQVTM, CDR2 ANQGSEA. With 6 bases clipped from V and 5 bases from J, the junction kept 4 bases outside the gene matches. CDR3 length equals 14 residues. CDR3 in amino acids: CSVLGLAGNNEQFF. The DNA for the CDR3 is TGCAGCGTGCTGGGACTAGCGGGGAACAATGAGCAGTTCTTC.

This sequence joins TRBV6-2 or TRBV6-3 and TRBJ2-7; possibly TRBD2 for D (6 bases). Germline-derived CDR1 and CDR2 are MNHEY and SVGEGT. This CDR3 is built from 14 residues. V was trimmed by 4 bases and J by 5 bases, leaving 15 bases between them. The CDR3 DNA is TGTGCCAGCAGTTCTTATACCGGGAGTAACGAGCAGTACTTC. Protein: CASSSYTGSNEQYF.

This clonotype came up a few times. The V and J genes are TRBV2 and TRBJ2-6; TRBD1 aligns across 7 bases. The CDR3 loop spans 17 amino acids. Trimming at V came to 3 bases and at J to 4 bases, leaving 9 bases not matched to a gene. Germline V CDR1 and CDR2: SNHLY, FYNNEI. In DNA form, the CDR3 reads TGTGCCAGCAGTGATGGCAGGGGGTACTCGGGGGCCAACGTCCTGACTTTC. Protein sequence: CASSDGRGYSGANVLTF.

V is TRBV6-1 and J is TRBJ2-5, with TRBD2 matching over 8 bases. Germline loops: CDR1 MNHNS, CDR2 SASEGT. There are 16 residues in the CDR3. V was pared by 6 bases and J by 4 bases, with 13 bases of the junction left unmatched. The CDR3 bases are TGTGCCAGCAGCCCTTTCTCCCGGGAGGGAGGAGAGACCCAGTACTTC. It encodes CASSPFSREGGETQYF.

The gene calls are TRBV9 and TRBJ2-7, with D hard to call. With the DNA end fitting TRBJ2-5 better, the J assignment may be wrong. CDR1 is SGDLS, CDR2 YYNGEE, per germline. CDR3 length: 15 amino acids. The CDR3 here is CASSVAQSPQETQYF. The CDR3 DNA reads as TGTGCCAGCAGCGTAGCTCAAAGTCCCCAAGAGACCCAGTACTTC.

This clonotype occurred a few times. The chain couples TRBV27 to TRBJ2-3, with no clear D. CDR1 and CDR2 (germline): MNHEY, SMNVEV (reference sequence). This CDR3 is built from 12 residues. V was shortened by 5 bases and J by 1 base, with 4 bases between the two germline ends. Written as DNA, the CDR3 is TGTGCCAGCAGTGACGGCACAGATACGCAGTATTTT. Translating it yields CASSDGTDTQYF.

This clonotype was seen only a few times. The genes are TRBV14 and TRBJ2-3, with 12 bases aligning to TRBD2. Germline CDR1 SGHDN, CDR2 FVKESK. Trimming took 4 bases from V and 0 from J; bases not matched to a gene: 8. The CDR3 extends over 18 amino acids. The CDR3, as DNA: TGTGCCAGCAGCCCCGGACTAGCGGGGTTGGGGAGCACAGATACGCAGTATTTT. This gives the protein CASSPGLAGLGSTDTQYF.

This clonotype was counted a few times. J is TRBJ2-7 and V is TRBV3-1; 7 bases are shared with TRBD2. The CDR3 sequence is 15 residues long. With V trimmed by 1 base and J by 5 bases, 8 bases remained unmatched. CDR1 is LGHDT and CDR2 is YNNKEL in the germline V gene (reference sequence). The chain's CDR3 is CASSQGLAENHEQYF. The CDR3 DNA sequence: TGTGCCAGCAGCCAAGGCCTAGCGGAGAACCACGAGCAGTACTTC.

The gene calls are TRBV6-5 and TRBJ1-6; D is possibly TRBD1 (5 bases). From germline, CDR1 is MNHEY and CDR2 SVGAGI. V was shortened by 6 bases and J by 10 bases, with 16 bases between the two germline ends. The CDR3 is 14 residues long. Written as DNA, the CDR3 is TGTGCCAGCAGGGCGCAGGGTTTATTGTCACCCCTCCACTTT. Translated, it gives CASRAQGLLSPLHF.

The chain employs TRBV2 and TRBJ2-7, with 9 bases fitting TRBD2. In germline, CDR1 is SNHLY, CDR2 FYNNEI. V lost 1 base to trimming and J lost 7 bases; unmatched junction nucleotides: 11. The CDR3 is 16 residues long. CDR3 nucleotide sequence: TGTGCCAGCAGTGAAGGGACTAGCGAGTCCTACAATGAGCAGTACTTC. Protein: CASSEGTSESYNEQYF.

Only a few counts were recorded for this clonotype. This chain uses TRBV13 with TRBJ2-4; D possibly matches TRBD1 or TRBD2 (6 bases each). The germline CDR1 and CDR2 sequences are PRHDT and FYEKMQ (reference sequence). CDR3 length equals 15 residues. V lost 8 bases, J lost 0 bases, and 14 bases lay in between. The DNA of the CDR3 is TGTGCCAGCCCCCCGGGGGCGCTAGCCAAAAACATTCAGTACTTC. It specifies CASPPGALAKNIQYF.

The chain recombines TRBV4-1 with TRBJ2-1; D is perhaps TRBD2 (6 bases). This CDR3 contains 13 residues. The germline V gene encodes CDR1 MGHRA and CDR2 YSYEKL. V gave up 3 bases and J gave up 5 bases, with 8 bases separating them. The CDR3 sequence is CASSHGSHNEQFF. DNA of the CDR3: TGCGCCAGCAGCCACGGGAGCCACAATGAGCAGTTCTTC.

As regards this clonotype: One end of the junction varies from germline; a read error may be responsible. The V and J genes are TRBV12-3 or TRBV12-4 and TRBJ1-5; D might be TRBD1 (5 bases). This CDR3 has 16 amino acids. Written as DNA, the CDR3 is TGTGTCAGCGACACTCTTGGGACCTCTAGCAATCAGCCCCAGCATTTT. It yields the protein CVSDTLGTSSNQPQHF.

V gene TRBV15 combines with J gene TRBJ1-1; a possible D gene is TRBD1 (5 bases). CDR1 and CDR2 (germline): LNHNV, YYDKDF (reference sequence). This CDR3 contains 15 residues. Trimming removed 0 bases at V and 2 bases at J, with 10 bases between. This chain's CDR3 is CATSRDFGTNTEAFF. The DNA for the CDR3 is TGTGCCACCAGCAGAGATTTTGGGACTAACACTGAAGCTTTCTTT.

Details on this clonotype: The junction differs from germline at one of its ends, possibly a read error. V is TRBV20-1 and J is TRBJ2-5; 8 positions match TRBD2. Per germline, CDR1 DFQATT and CDR2 SNEGSKA (reference sequence). This CDR3 is 14 amino acids long. The chain's CDR3 is CSARVTSGQETQYF. The CDR3 nucleotides read TGCAGTGCTAGGGTTACTAGCGGACAAGAGACCCAGTACTTT.

The chain recombines TRBV20-1 with TRBJ2-5; TRBD2 matches 16 bases. The closer fit of TRBJ2-7 to the DNA end suggests the J call may be wrong. Germline CDR1 DFQATT, CDR2 SNEGSKA (reference sequence). This CDR3 spans 18 amino acids. For the CDR3, the DNA is TGCAGTGCTAGGGCTACCGGGACTAGCGGGAGGGAGACCTACGAGCAGTACTTC. Translation: CSARATGTSGRETYEQYF.

CDR3 residues: CSVRDRVNQPQHF. CDR3 in DNA: TGCAGCGTTAGGGACAGGGTGAATCAGCCCCAGCATTTT. This sequence joins TRBV29-1 and TRBJ1-5; 9 bases match TRBD1. Germline V gene sequence: CDR1 SQVTM, CDR2 ANQGSEA. Unmatched junction bases numbered 3, after V lost 5 bases and J lost 4 bases. The CDR3 has 13 amino acids.

This clonotype came up a few times. This chain connects TRBV20-1 to TRBJ2-3, with TRBD2 matching over 7 bases. The J segment lost 2 bases and the V segment lost 0 bases, leaving 11 bases of the junction unmatched. Germline V gene data show CDR1 as DFQATT and CDR2 as SNEGSKA (reference sequence). The CDR3 length is 17 residues. CDR3 sequence: CSARDSFLAVHTDTQYF. As DNA, the CDR3 is TGCAGTGCTAGAGATTCCTTTCTAGCGGTCCACACAGATACGCAGTATTTT.

This chain uses TRBV19 with TRBJ2-5; 8 bases map to TRBD2. The J call may be wrong; the DNA end is better matched by TRBJ2-7. Germline V gives CDR1 LNHDA, CDR2 SQIVND (reference sequence). The CDR3 contains 15 residues. The CDR3 region has the DNA TGTGCCAGTAGTATGGCCCCGGGAGGGATCGACGAGCAGTACTTC. Encoded protein: CASSMAPGGIDEQYF.

The chain uses TRBV10-3 and TRBJ2-7; 9 bases agree with TRBD2. The germline V gene has CDR1 ENHRY and CDR2 SYGVKD. This CDR3 is built from 16 residues. Trimming at V came to 0 bases and at J to 0 bases, leaving 3 bases not matched to a gene. DNA for the CDR3: TGTGCCATCAGTGAGTCGAAGCGGGAGGTCTCCTACGAGCAGTACTTC. Translating gives CAISESKREVSYEQYF.

The rearrangement joins TRBV4-1 to TRBJ1-2; TRBD1 is a possible D gene (5 bases). V was cut by 0 bases and J by 8 bases, with 16 bases left in between. The germline gives CDR1 MGHRA, CDR2 YSYEKL. The CDR3 has 15 residues. The CDR3 DNA follows: TGCGCCAGCAGCCAAGAGTGGCAGGGTATGGAGGGCTACACCTTC. It encodes CASSQEWQGMEGYTF.

The CDR3 bases are TGCAGCGGTGCCCCTGGCGGTGAGCAGTTCTTC. Translation gives CSGAPGGEQFF. J is TRBJ2-1 and V is TRBV29-1; D remains unclear. The CDR3 has 11 amino acids. Germline loops: CDR1 SQVTM, CDR2 ANQGSEA. V was pared by 7 bases and J by 9 bases, with 13 bases between.